This T cell receptor beta chain was recorded in a study of T cell changes during pregnancy in multiple sclerosis. This table comes from immunoSEQ multiplex PCR, and its TCRdb copy is limited to in-frame clones, with some not included. In the table there are tens of thousands of clones, 75% to 95% of which are singletons. The V gene's germline CDR1 is LNHDA and CDR2 SQIVND (reference sequence). The CDR3 length is 14 residues. V was trimmed by 4 bases and J by 9 bases, leaving 16 bases between them. The chain joins TRBV19 to TRBJ1-5, with D maybe TRBD1 (5 bases). The sequence was obtained from a female donor with multiple sclerosis, enrolled in a pregnancy study. The sample in question was CD4+ T cells from peripheral blood mononuclear cells, obtained in the second trimester of pregnancy. The CDR3 bases are TGTGCCAGTAGTACCAGGACACCTAAATCGCCCCAGCATTTT. This encodes CASSTRTPKSPQHF.